The 23 T cell receptor beta chains in this list originate from one sample, sequenced in a study of cytomegalovirus exposure and HLA in healthy donors. Assay used: immunoSEQ multiplex PCR; TCRdb lists only in-frame clones, some missing. In the table there are 50,000 to 65,000 clones, over 90% of which are singletons. Sample: PBMCs. These receptors all stem from a young woman in good health and CMV-seropositive.

The chain combines TRBV30 with TRBJ1-5, with D maybe TRBD1 (6 bases). The CDR3 consists of 19 residues. Per the germline V gene, CDR1 is GTSNPN and CDR2 is SVGIG (reference sequence). Trimming stripped 2 bases from V and 2 bases from J, with 25 bases between. The CDR3 DNA follows: TGTGCCTGGAGTCCCTACAATGGACAGTACCAGAGGGGCAATCAGCCCCAGCATTTT. Protein: CAWSPYNGQYQRGNQPQHF.

The chain has TRBV5-1 and TRBJ2-7, with no clear D. V was trimmed by 0 bases and J by 2 bases, leaving 12 bases between them. CDR1 and CDR2 (germline): SGHRS, YFSETQ. The CDR3 consists of 15 residues. In DNA form, the CDR3 reads TGCGCCAGCAGCTTGGTTCCCAGCGTGGCCTACGAGCAGTACTTC. Translated, it gives CASSLVPSVAYEQYF.

This rearrangement joins TRBV6-6 to TRBJ1-2; the D gene is possibly TRBD1 (6 bases). The V end lost 0 bases, the J end lost 5 bases, and 10 bases lay between the germline ends. CDR3 length: 14 residues. Germline V CDR1 and CDR2: MNHNY, SVGAGI (reference sequence). This CDR3 reads CASSYSTRGYGYTF. The CDR3 coding sequence is TGTGCCAGCAGTTACTCCACCAGGGGATATGGCTACACCTTC.

V gene TRBV18 combines with J gene TRBJ1-2, with 9 bases fitting TRBD1. Germline CDR1 and CDR2: KGHSH and LQKENI. Trimming took 0 bases from V and 3 from J; bases not matched to a gene: 5. There are 16 residues in the CDR3. The CDR3 region is CASSPPRDRVDYGYTF. The CDR3 DNA is TGTGCCAGCTCACCACCCCGGGACAGGGTCGACTATGGCTACACCTTC.

The chain combines TRBV21-1 with TRBJ2-5; the D call TRBD2 from the table was never checked on the DNA. TRBV21-1 is a listed pseudogene. The CDR3 runs 10 residues. The CDR3 DNA reads TGTGCCAGCAGCAAAAACGGCCAGTACTTC. Protein sequence: CASSKNGQYF.

The rearrangement links TRBV4-1 to TRBJ1-2, with D possibly TRBD1 on 5 matching bases. There are 14 residues in the CDR3. V lost 6 bases, J lost 8 bases, and 19 bases lay in between. From germline, CDR1 is MGHRA and CDR2 YSYEKL. CDR3 sequence: CASSIPGTAAGYTF. CDR3 sequence (DNA): TGCGCCAGCAGTATCCCCGGGACTGCCGCAGGCTACACCTTC.

This clone was seen just once. This chain uses TRBV7-9 with TRBJ1-1; 8 bases are a match to TRBD1. The germline V gene encodes CDR1 SEHNR and CDR2 FQNEAQ (reference sequence). V was pared by 4 bases and J by 1 base, with 2 bases of the junction left unmatched. CDR3 size: 14 residues. Written as DNA, the CDR3 is TGTGCCAGCAGCTATACAGGGGGGAACACTGAAGCTTTCTTT. Amino acid sequence: CASSYTGGNTEAFF.

J is TRBJ2-1 and V is TRBV2; D may be TRBD2 (5 bases). Trimming left V 2 bases short and J 10 bases short, with 18 bases between. Germline CDR1 and CDR2: SNHLY and FYNNEI. The CDR3 contains 15 residues. The CDR3 protein is CASSEPIGDPCEQFF. The CDR3 DNA reads TGTGCCAGCAGTGAACCTATCGGGGATCCGTGCGAGCAGTTCTTC. The full variable domain, completed using reference TRBV2 and TRBJ2-1, is EPEVTQTPSHQVTQMGQEVILRCVPISNHLYFYWYRQILGQKVEFLVSFYNNEISEKSEIFDDQFSVERPDGSNFTLKIRSTKLEDSAMYFCASSEPIGDPCEQFFGPGTRLTVL.

V gene TRBV19 combines with J gene TRBJ2-2, with D maybe TRBD1 (6 bases). V lost 3 bases and J 7 bases, leaving 15 bases between the germline ends. CDR1 is LNHDA, CDR2 SQIVND, per germline (reference sequence). The CDR3 contains 15 residues. The CDR3 DNA is TGTGCCAGTAGTATTTTGGGGGCCCGGAACGGGGAGCTGTTTTTT. Its translation is CASSILGARNGELFF. The entire variable domain, with the rest obtained from reference TRBV19 and TRBJ2-2, is as follows: DGGITQSPKYLFRKEGQNVTLSCEQNLNHDAMYWYRQDPGQGLRLIYYSQIVNDFQKGDIAEGYSVSREKKESFPLTVTSAQKNPTAFYLCASSILGARNGELFFGEGSRLTVL.

The chain combines TRBV18 with TRBJ2-1; 7 nucleotides agree with TRBD1. CDR1 is KGHSH, CDR2 LQKENI, per germline. With V trimmed by 2 bases and J by 7 bases, 5 bases remained unmatched. CDR3 size: 14 residues. The CDR3 DNA reads as TGTGCCAGCTCACCATCCAGACAGGGAAATGAGCAGTTCTTC. Translating it yields CASSPSRQGNEQFF.

A few counts support this clone. The rearrangement joins TRBV30 to TRBJ2-1; 7 bases line up with TRBD1. There are 13 residues in the CDR3. Losses at the gene ends were 1 base for V and 6 bases for J; bases not matched to a gene: 3. Germline V gene lookup returns CDR1 GTSNPN and CDR2 SVGIG (reference sequence). This CDR3 reads CAWSGTGLNEQFF. CDR3 in DNA: TGTGCCTGGAGTGGGACAGGACTCAATGAGCAGTTCTTC.

This chain connects TRBV28 to TRBJ2-3, with D hard to call. Trimming took off 3 bases at V and 3 bases at J, with 4 bases between the two ends. This CDR3 is built from 12 residues. Per germline, CDR1 MDHEN and CDR2 SYDVKM. The CDR3 reads CASSFATDTQYF. In DNA form, the CDR3 reads TGTGCCAGCAGTTTTGCGACAGATACGCAGTATTTT.

The chain couples TRBV5-4 to TRBJ2-1; D unresolved. From germline, CDR1 is SGHNT and CDR2 YYREEE (reference sequence). The V end lost 2 bases, the J end lost 8 bases, and 8 bases lay between the germline ends. This CDR3 region has 12 residues. CDR3 loop: CASSFLDDEQFF. The CDR3 region has the DNA TGTGCCAGCAGCTTCCTAGATGATGAGCAGTTCTTC.

This sequence joins TRBV4-1 and TRBJ2-3; TRBD2 might be the D (6 bases). Trimming shortened V by 0 bases and J by 4 bases, and 8 bases separated the two germline ends. The CDR3 spans 14 residues. Germline V lookup: CDR1 MGHRA, CDR2 YSYEKL. In nucleotides, the CDR3 is TGCGCCAGCAGCCAAGAGCGGGGTCCAGATACGCAGTATTTT. This sequence encodes CASSQERGPDTQYF.

The J gene is TRBJ2-7, the V gene TRBV27; D is uncertain. Germline assignment: CDR1 MNHEY and CDR2 SMNVEV (reference sequence). V was trimmed by 6 bases and J by 2 bases, leaving 14 bases between them. The CDR3 loop spans 14 amino acids. The CDR3 DNA follows: TGTGCCAGCAGACTCTTCCTGGCGGCCTACGAGCAGTACTTC. This gives the protein CASRLFLAAYEQYF.

This clone was recorded once. The V call is TRBV5-6, the J call TRBJ2-1, with D perhaps matching TRBD2 (6 bases). V was pared by 6 bases and J by 4 bases, with 17 bases between. The length of the CDR3 is 15 residues. Germline V CDR1 and CDR2: SGHDT, YYEEEE. CDR3 in amino acids: CASTRRGVYYNEQFF. In nucleotides, the CDR3 is TGTGCCAGCACTCGGAGGGGAGTATATTACAATGAGCAGTTCTTC. The full variable domain, in which reference TRBV5-6 and TRBJ2-1 provide the parts outside the CDR3, is DAGVTQSPTHLIKTRGQQVTLRCSPKSGHDTVSWYQQALGQGPQFIFQYYEEEERQRGNFPDRFSGHQFPNYSSELNVNALLLGDSALYLCASTRRGVYYNEQFFGPGTRLTVL.

The rearrangement joins TRBV28 to TRBJ1-5; TRBD1 agrees at 8 bases. Germline V CDR1 and CDR2: MDHEN, SYDVKM. This CDR3 spans 14 amino acids. V was pared by 3 bases and J by 10 bases, with 8 bases of the junction left unmatched. This CDR3 reads CASSFRRGLGPQHF. The CDR3 DNA follows: TGTGCCAGCAGTTTCCGCAGGGGGCTAGGTCCCCAGCATTTT.

This sequence joins TRBV6-5 and TRBJ1-5; a possible D gene is TRBD1 (6 bases). CDR3 length: 13 amino acids. CDR1 and CDR2 (germline): MNHEY, SVGAGI. V lost 6 bases and J lost 3, with 9 bases in between. CDR3 nucleotides: TGTGCCAGCAGACGGGACAACAATCAGCCCCAGCATTTT. This sequence encodes CASRRDNNQPQHF.

This clone is a singleton in its sample. The chain joins TRBV4-1 to TRBJ1-2; the match to TRBD1 covers 7 bases. After removal of 3 bases from V and 7 bases from J, the junction contained 5 bases not matched to a gene. The CDR3 spans 13 residues. Germline V lookup: CDR1 MGHRA, CDR2 YSYEKL. In DNA, the CDR3 is TGCGCCAGCAGCCAGGAGGGGGCTGGTGGCTACACCTTC. Its protein product is CASSQEGAGGYTF.

V is TRBV18 and J is TRBJ1-1; D is unclear. CDR1 and CDR2 from the germline V gene are KGHSH and LQKENI. The CDR3 loop spans 14 amino acids. Trimming took 3 bases from V and 7 from J, leaving 15 bases between them. As DNA, the CDR3 is TGTGCCAGCTCACCGGAGATCACGGGGTTTGAAGCTTTCTTT. As protein: CASSPEITGFEAFF.

V gene TRBV19 combines with J gene TRBJ1-6; D perhaps matches TRBD1 (5 bases). The germline V gene has CDR1 LNHDA and CDR2 SQIVND (reference sequence). V was trimmed by 6 bases and J by 7 bases, leaving 10 bases between them. The CDR3 is made up of 13 amino acids. The DNA of the CDR3 is TGTGCCAGTAGCAGGGTTGGGAATTCACCCCTCCACTTT. Translated, it gives CASSRVGNSPLHF.

The V call is TRBV2, the J call TRBJ1-3, with a possible D match to TRBD1 (5 bases). V lost 4 bases and J lost 4, with 11 bases in between. The CDR3 length is 14 residues. Per the germline V gene, CDR1 is SNHLY and CDR2 is FYNNEI. CDR3: CASSAGDSGNTIYF. The CDR3 DNA reads as TGTGCCAGCAGTGCTGGGGACTCCGGAAACACCATATATTTT.

This chain joins TRBV6-6 and TRBJ2-7; 7 bases map to TRBD1. J gave up 2 bases and V 6 bases, and 10 bases lay outside the gene matches. Germline CDR1 reads MNHNY; CDR2 reads SVGAGI (reference sequence). This CDR3 is built from 15 residues. In DNA, the CDR3 is TGTGCCAGCAGGGGCAGACAGGGAGAGACCTACGAGCAGTACTTC. It is translated as CASRGRQGETYEQYF.